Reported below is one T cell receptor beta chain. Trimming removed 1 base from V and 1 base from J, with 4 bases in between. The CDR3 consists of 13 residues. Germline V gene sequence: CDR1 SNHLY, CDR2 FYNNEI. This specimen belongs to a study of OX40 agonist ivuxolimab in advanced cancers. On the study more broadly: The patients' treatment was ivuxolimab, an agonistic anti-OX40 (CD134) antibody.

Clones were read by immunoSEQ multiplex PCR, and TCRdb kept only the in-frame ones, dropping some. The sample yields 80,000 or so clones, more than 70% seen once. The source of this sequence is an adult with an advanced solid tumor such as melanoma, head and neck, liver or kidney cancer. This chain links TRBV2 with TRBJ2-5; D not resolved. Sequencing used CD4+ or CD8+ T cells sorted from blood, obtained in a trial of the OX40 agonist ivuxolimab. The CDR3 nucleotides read TGTGCCAGCAGTGAAGATTTCCAAGAGACCCAGTACTTC. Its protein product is CASSEDFQETQYF.